A single sample is the source of the 21 T cell receptor beta chains below, sequenced in a study of T cells in Graves' hyperthyroidism and ophthalmopathy. RNA transcripts were the template for amplifying TCR beta CDR3 regions. When the TCR CDR3 underwent first-round RT-PCR, the HTBI primer set was used. Each CDR3 protein gets one entry after TCRdb re-called the multiplex PCR reads with MiXCR. Of hundreds of thousands of distinct CDR3 sequences listed, 38% are singletons. The material sequenced was blood. All receptors derive from a young man with Graves' hyperthyroidism.

The V and J genes are TRBV12-3 or TRBV12-4 and TRBJ1-5; weak D call: TRBD1 (6 bases). Trimming pared 5 bases from V and 0 bases from J, leaving 14 bases between. This CDR3 has 16 amino acids. The CDR3 is CASSPTGFDSNQPQHF. DNA for the CDR3: TGTGCCAGCAGTCCTACAGGGTTCGATAGCAATCAGCCCCAGCATTTT.

This clonotype was seen a handful of times. This sequence joins TRBV9 and TRBJ1-5; D gene uncertain. The CDR3 contains 13 residues. V was cut by 4 bases and J by 7 bases, with 12 bases left in between. Germline V gene sequence: CDR1 SGDLS, CDR2 YYNGEE. The CDR3 spells CASSLGRTQPQHF. The CDR3 region has the DNA TGTGCCAGCAGCTTGGGCAGAACCCAGCCCCAGCATTTT.

The chain links TRBV12-3 or TRBV12-4 to TRBJ2-5, with a weak D call TRBD2 (5 bases). CDR3 length: 13 amino acids. Trimming cost V 6 bases and J 2 bases, with 10 bases left between them. In DNA, the CDR3 is TGTGCCAGCAGGAGGGAAACTCAAGAGACCCAGTACTTC. It encodes CASRRETQETQYF.

This clonotype occurred many times. The V gene is TRBV6-5, the J gene TRBJ1-1; D is unclear. This CDR3 contains 10 residues. Per the germline V gene, CDR1 is MNHEY and CDR2 is SVGAGI. Deletions cut 9 bases from V and 8 bases from J, with 10 bases between. CDR3 coding DNA: TGTGCCAGTCGCGACATCGAAGCTTTCTTT. Translated, it gives CASRDIEAFF.

The CDR3 sequence: CASSQGVLPGQTTGELFF. CDR3 DNA: TGTGCCAGCAGCCAAGGGGTCCTCCCGGGACAGACTACCGGGGAGCTGTTTTTT. The rearrangement joins TRBV7-8 to TRBJ2-2, with 7 bases fitting TRBD1. Germline V lookup: CDR1 SGHVS, CDR2 FQNEAQ. The CDR3 length is 18 residues. V was pared by 5 bases and J by 5 bases, with 17 bases of the junction left unmatched.

With regard to this clonotype: A clone one base away is much larger, so this may be a read error. The J gene is TRBJ1-6, the V gene TRBV7-8; weak D call: TRBD1 (6 bases). V shed 5 bases and J shed 10 bases, with 12 bases lying between them. The CDR3 length is 13 residues. Germline loops: CDR1 SGHVS, CDR2 FQNEAQ. The CDR3 loop reads CASSGQPTSPLHF. The CDR3 bases are TGTGCCAGCAGCGGACAGCCTACCTCACCCCTCCACTTT.

Note on this clonotype: A much bigger clone sits one base away, suggesting this may be a read error. The chain carries TRBV7-9 and TRBJ1-1, with TRBD1 matching over 8 bases. The CDR3 extends over 14 amino acids. V gave up 10 bases and J gave up 5 bases; unmatched junction bases: 12. From germline, CDR1 is SEHNR and CDR2 FQNEAQ (reference sequence). The CDR3, as DNA: TGTGCCATCCCGGGACAGGTAATAAAGACTGAAGCTTTCTTT. Translation gives CAIPGQVIKTEAFF.

This clonotype has ten or more counts. This chain connects TRBV7-9 to TRBJ2-7, with D perhaps matching TRBD1 (6 bases). Germline V lookup: CDR1 SEHNR, CDR2 FQNEAQ (reference sequence). Between the trimmed V and J ends, which lost 7 bases and 1 base, there was a span of 11 bases. This CDR3 contains 13 residues. In DNA form, the CDR3 reads TGTGCCAGCACCCCGACAGGTTCCTACGAGCAGTACTTC. As protein: CASTPTGSYEQYF.

This clonotype was observed at least ten times. As DNA, the CDR3 is TGTGCCAGCTCACCACTACAGAACACTGAAGCTTTCTTT. Its protein is CASSPLQNTEAFF. This chain uses TRBV18 with TRBJ1-1; D is undetermined. Germline-derived CDR1 and CDR2 are KGHSH and LQKENI. There are 13 residues in the CDR3. The ends were cut back, 1 base at V and 1 base at J, with 4 bases in the middle.

This clonotype was detected ten times or more. V and J are TRBV7-8 and TRBJ2-2; TRBD1 matches 7 bases. The CDR3 runs 13 residues. Per germline, CDR1 SGHVS and CDR2 FQNEAQ. V gave up 3 bases and J gave up 11 bases; unmatched junction bases: 6. The CDR3 DNA is TGTGCCAGCAGCTTGGAAGGACAGGAAGAGCTGTTTTTT. Protein sequence: CASSLEGQEELFF.

The V gene is TRBV20-1, the J gene TRBJ1-1, with 9 bases lining up with TRBD1. Trimming cost V 1 base and J 3 bases; bases outside gene matches: 15. CDR3 size: 18 residues. The germline gives CDR1 DFQATT, CDR2 SNEGSKA (reference sequence). CDR3 amino acids: CSARARDRVGVEDTEAFF. The CDR3 nucleotides read TGCAGTGCTAGAGCCCGGGACAGGGTTGGGGTTGAGGACACTGAAGCTTTCTTT.

V gene TRBV5-1 combines with J gene TRBJ2-7; TRBD1 might be the D (5 bases). Germline CDR1 reads SGHRS; CDR2 reads YFSETQ. This CDR3 comprises 15 residues. V shed 1 base and J shed 4 bases, with 15 bases lying between them. The CDR3 bases are TGCGCCAGCAGCTTGACAGGTTGGCAAGGATACGAGCAGTACTTC. Its protein is CASSLTGWQGYEQYF.

The chain employs TRBV20-1 and TRBJ1-4; D may be TRBD1 (6 bases). The V and J ends lost 0 bases and 8 bases respectively, with 13 bases between them. The CDR3 is 14 residues long. Germline V lookup: CDR1 DFQATT, CDR2 SNEGSKA (reference sequence). CDR3 bases: TGCAGTGCTAGAGATGGGGGCCGGATGGAAAAACTGTTTTTT. It yields the protein CSARDGGRMEKLFF.

CDR3 bases: TGTGCCAGCAGCGGGGGGGCCGAAGAGACCCAGTACTTC. This codes for CASSGGAEETQYF. The genes are TRBV7-3 and TRBJ2-5; D is possibly TRBD2 (7 bases). The CDR3 is made up of 13 amino acids. V gave up 5 bases and J gave up 3 bases, with 10 bases separating them. From germline, CDR1 is SGHTA and CDR2 FQGTGA.

The V call is TRBV10-3, the J call TRBJ1-1; 9 nucleotides agree with TRBD1. The germline V gene has CDR1 ENHRY and CDR2 SYGVKD. This CDR3 region has 14 residues. V gave up 6 bases and J gave up 8 bases; unmatched junction bases: 10. The CDR3 is CAISGGTGGAEAFF. In DNA, the CDR3 is TGTGCCATCAGCGGGGGTACAGGGGGCGCGGAAGCTTTCTTT.

The chain links TRBV10-3 to TRBJ1-5; D uncertain. Trimming left V 10 bases short and J 0 bases short, with 13 bases between. The CDR3 extends over 14 amino acids. In germline, CDR1 is ENHRY, CDR2 SYGVKD. CDR3 sequence: CATSTYISNQPQHF. The CDR3 bases are TGTGCCACTTCGACTTACATTAGCAATCAGCCCCAGCATTTT.

This chain links TRBV7-6 with TRBJ2-2, with a tentative D call TRBD1 (6 bases). V was shortened by 5 bases and J by 1 base, with 17 bases between the two germline ends. CDR1 is SGHVS and CDR2 is FNYEAQ in the germline V gene. The CDR3 totals 17 residues. As DNA, the CDR3 is TGTGCCAGCAGCCTCCTAAGGTGGGACAAGAACACCGGGGAGCTGTTTTTT. It encodes CASSLLRWDKNTGELFF.

In this sample, this clonotype turned up many times. This chain uses TRBV24-1 with TRBJ2-5; D is possibly TRBD1 or TRBD2 (5 bases each). This CDR3 has 15 residues. Germline V gene lookup returns CDR1 KGHDR and CDR2 SFDVKD. V was trimmed by 3 bases and J by 1 base, leaving 11 bases between them. The CDR3 loop is CATSDLPGTQETQYF. The CDR3 nucleotides are TGTGCCACCAGTGATCTCCCCGGGACCCAAGAGACCCAGTACTTC.

The chain employs TRBV7-6 and TRBJ2-7; tentative D call: TRBD1 (6 bases). Trimming took off 5 bases at V and 7 bases at J, with 15 bases between the two ends. CDR1 SGHVS and CDR2 FNYEAQ come from the germline V gene. The CDR3 spans 13 residues. The CDR3 bases are TGTGCCAGCAGCAGAACAGGGTCGGGGGAGCAGTACTTC. Its translation is CASSRTGSGEQYF.

This clonotype came up many times. This chain connects TRBV7-8 to TRBJ1-4, with D unclear. CDR3 length: 13 residues. The V end lost 5 bases, the J end lost 6 bases, and 10 bases lay between the germline ends. From germline, CDR1 is SGHVS and CDR2 FQNEAQ. The CDR3 DNA reads TGTGCCAGCAGCGCGGACGCCTATGAAAAACTGTTTTTT. Amino acid sequence: CASSADAYEKLFF.

The rearrangement links TRBV12-3 or TRBV12-4 to TRBJ1-5, with D hard to call. V lost 6 bases, J lost 4 bases, and 13 bases lay in between. CDR3 size: 14 residues. The CDR3 region has the DNA TGTGCCAGCAGAACGACCACTGGTAATCAGCCCCAGCATTTT. Its protein product is CASRTTTGNQPQHF.